This T cell receptor beta chain emerged from a study of blood T cell repertoires in COVID-19 (dated by TCRdb to the early 2020s). As for the study more broadly: Collaborator samples came from the United States, Italy and Spain and covered acute and convalescent phases of COVID-19. The prospective study material was composed of cDNA or gDNA derived from T cells, B-cell-depleted T cells, or PBMCs. The dataset comprised deeply sampled blood TCRbeta repertoires from subjects exposed to, actively infected with, or recovered from COVID-19. A freely available public database, intended as a resource for researchers studying the immune response to SARS-CoV-2, is where the repertoires were released. Samples came from the ongoing ImmuneRACE study (first 160 participants) plus 1,254 subjects from 6 global collaborators. The sample metadata nearly always contained a de-identified subject ID, COVID-19 status, age in years and sex. HLA class I and class II types, where available, came from metadata supplied by the sample provider rather than from assay-based typing. Overall study results and their limits: How much clinical and demographic metadata was included differed by source and by participant, and the metadata was provided uncurated.

Including cysteine and phenylalanine, the CDR3 has 17 amino acids. Only the CDR3 DNA is retained, 51 bases long and in frame from the first base. Germline trimming: 4 bases from V, 2 bases from J; junction bases outside gene matches: 9. The germline V gene specifies KGHDR as CDR1 and SFDVKD as CDR2. At one collaborating source in Seattle, patients were enrolled during active infection and were followed longitudinally through the course of disease. The collaborating institutions used their own protocols to collect whole blood in K2EDTA tubes. For TCRbeta analysis, collaborators shipped samples in one of three forms: frozen whole blood, isolated PBMCs, or DNA extracted from either of those sample types. To note about this clone: No antigen is known for it. One base away there is no much larger clone; base qualities are not given.

TCRbeta CDR3 regions were amplified from genomic DNA by means of the immunoSEQ Assay, a bias-controlled multiplex PCR. Per the original workflow: The number of nucleated cells in each sample was estimated by amplification of reference gene primers within the assay. To quantify the absolute abundance of each unique TCRbeta CDR3 rearrangement, sequence reads were collapsed and filtered. For each sample, productive Simpson clonality was calculated as the square root of Simpson's diversity index across productive rearrangements. The table was pulled from immuneACCESS by TCRdb, which kept in-frame rearrangements only. Such tables lose some clones; where checked, under half of the loss comes from unresolved V genes, and the rest has no known cause. V and J calls and clone size are those listed in that table; D and trimming were worked out from the DNA. Recorded for this sample are roughly 90,000 clones; roughly 90% of them occurred a single time. Roughly 2.5% of the sample is held by the ten biggest clonotypes.

The chain was built from TRBV24-1 and TRBJ2-3; TRBD2 fits 9 bases in the junction. The sample consisted of peripheral blood. This TCR derives from a man in his forties or fifties with COVID-19, enrolled during active disease. Read as DNA, the sequence is TGTGCCACCAGTGACCCCAACTTAGCGGGGGCCACAGATACGCAGTATTTT. This is translated as CATSDPNLAGATDTQYF.